The clone carrying this T cell receptor beta chain has a handful of counts. TCRdb used MiXCR to reprocess the RT-PCR reads, holding one entry per CDR3 protein. The sample comprises approximately 160,000 distinct CDR3 sequences, about 10% of which are singletons, and under 40% rests with the top ten. The sample belongs to a study of response to subunit inactivated influenza vaccine. Trimming stripped 11 bases from V and 0 bases from J, with 8 bases between. The length of the CDR3 is 12 residues. Germline V gene data show CDR1 as SEHNR and CDR2 as FQNEAQ (reference sequence). The TCR comes from a man aged 45 to 75 who received an inactivated influenza vaccine. The genes are TRBV7-9 and TRBJ2-4; D is uncertain. The specimen was CD8+ T cells sorted from PBMCs, collected less than 30 months after vaccination. CDR3 region: CAVGIAKNIQYF. CDR3 bases: TGTGCCGTCGGAATAGCCAAAAACATTCAGTACTTC.